This T cell receptor beta chain emerged from a study of blood T cell repertoires in COVID-19. Turning to the study itself: Sites across the United States, Italy and Spain contributed samples from acute and convalescent COVID-19.

Per the original methods: Reference gene primer amplification gave nucleated cell count estimates. Measured with immunoSEQ multiplex PCR; TCRdb has only the in-frame clones, and not every one. V, J and clone size derive from that table, while D and trimming were established from the DNA sequence. The data hold 200,000 or so clones, with 80% to 85% observed a single time. The sequencing sample was made of PBMCs or T cells enriched from blood (not recorded which). The TCR sequence derives from a man aged 35-49 years who had recovered from COVID-19.

The CDR3 DNA reads as TGCGCCAGCAGTGAGTCAGGGGGGGTTGGGGCCAACGTCCTGACTTTC. Translation gives CASSESGGVGANVLTF. The genes are TRBV10-2 and TRBJ2-6; D is possibly TRBD2 (7 bases). CDR1 is WSHSY, CDR2 SAAADI, per germline. The CDR3 consists of 16 residues. The V end was cut by 0 bases, the J end by 3 bases, with 9 bases between.